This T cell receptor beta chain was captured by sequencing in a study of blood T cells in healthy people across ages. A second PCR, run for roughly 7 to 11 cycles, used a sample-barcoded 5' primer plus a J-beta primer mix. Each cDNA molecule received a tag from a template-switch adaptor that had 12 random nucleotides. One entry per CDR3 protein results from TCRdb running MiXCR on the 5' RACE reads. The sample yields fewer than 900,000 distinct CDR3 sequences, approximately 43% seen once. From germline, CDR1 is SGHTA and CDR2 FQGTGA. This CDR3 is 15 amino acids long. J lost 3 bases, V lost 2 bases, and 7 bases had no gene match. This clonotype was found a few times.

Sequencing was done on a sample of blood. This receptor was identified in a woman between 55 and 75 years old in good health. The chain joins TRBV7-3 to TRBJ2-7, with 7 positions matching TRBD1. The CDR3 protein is CASSLYTGDHYEQYF. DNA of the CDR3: TGTGCCAGCAGCTTATATACAGGGGATCACTACGAGCAGTACTTC.